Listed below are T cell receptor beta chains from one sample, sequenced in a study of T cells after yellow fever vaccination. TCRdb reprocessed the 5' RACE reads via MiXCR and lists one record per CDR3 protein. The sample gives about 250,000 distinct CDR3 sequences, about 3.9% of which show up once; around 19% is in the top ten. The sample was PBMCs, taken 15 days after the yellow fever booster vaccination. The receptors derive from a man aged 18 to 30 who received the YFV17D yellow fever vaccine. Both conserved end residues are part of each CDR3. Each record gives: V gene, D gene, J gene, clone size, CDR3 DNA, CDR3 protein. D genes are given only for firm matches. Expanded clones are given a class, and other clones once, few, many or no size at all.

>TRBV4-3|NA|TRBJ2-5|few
TGCGCCAGCAGTAGAGTCAGCGGAGAGACCCAGTACTTC
CASSRVSGETQYF
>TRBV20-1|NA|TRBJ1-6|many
TGCAGTGCTAGAGATCCCCAGGGTTCCGGCTCACCCCTCCACTTT
CSARDPQGSGSPLHF
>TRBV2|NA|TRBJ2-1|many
TGTGCCAGCAGCCGGGAGGGACAGAGCTCCTACAATGAGCAGTTCTTC
CASSREGQSSYNEQFF
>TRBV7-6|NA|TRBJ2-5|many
TGTGCCAGCAGCTCGCCCCCCGACGGGACCGGGGAGACCCAGTACTTC
CASSSPPDGTGETQYF
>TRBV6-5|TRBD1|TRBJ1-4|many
TGTGCCAGCAGACAGACAGGGGGCCAGGGCACTAATGAAAAACTGTTTTTT
CASRQTGGQGTNEKLFF
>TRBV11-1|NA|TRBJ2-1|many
TGTGCCAGCAGTTTGGGGAGGACGGCGAACAATGAGCAGTTCTTC
CASSLGRTANNEQFF
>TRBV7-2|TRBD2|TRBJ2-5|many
TGTGCCAGCAGCTTAGCGATTGTTGGGGGGGGAGGGACCCAGTACTTC
CASSLAIVGGGGTQYF
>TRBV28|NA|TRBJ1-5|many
TGTGCCAGCACCCCGGGGGGCAGCAATCAGCCCCAGCATTTT
CASTPGGSNQPQHF
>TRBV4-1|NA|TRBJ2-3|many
TGCGCCAGCAGCCAGACCGGGACTGTCGTAAATGCGCAGTATTTT
CASSQTGTVVNAQYF
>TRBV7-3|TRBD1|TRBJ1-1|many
TGTGCCAGCAGCTTACTAGGACAGGGGAACACTGAAGCTTTCTTT
CASSLLGQGNTEAFF
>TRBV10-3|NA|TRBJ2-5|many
TGTGCCATCAGTGCAGGGGACGGCCAAGAGACCCAGTACTTC
CAISAGDGQETQYF
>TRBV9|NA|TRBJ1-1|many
TGTGCCAGCGGTTATAAGGACACTGAAGCTTTCTTT
CASGYKDTEAFF
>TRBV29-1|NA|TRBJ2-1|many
TGCAGCCTCTCGGGGAGACGAGAGTCTGAGCAGTTCTTC
CSLSGRRESEQFF
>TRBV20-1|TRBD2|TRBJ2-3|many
TGCAGTGCTAGAGCCGGGGGACTAGCGGGGGGCACAGATACGCAGTATTTT
CSARAGGLAGGTDTQYF
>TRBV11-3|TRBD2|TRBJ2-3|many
TGTGCCAGCAGCTCGACTGACCCTAGCGGGGTTTCTAGCACAGATACGCAGTATTTT
CASSSTDPSGVSSTDTQYF
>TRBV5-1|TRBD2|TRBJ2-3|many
TGCGCCAGCAGTTCCCTTCCGGGACTAGCGGGGGGGACCGTGGCAGATACGCAGTATTTT
CASSSLPGLAGGTVADTQYF
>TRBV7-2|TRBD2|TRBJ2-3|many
TGTGCCAGCAGCTTAAATGGGCCTAGCGGATCTAGCACAGATACGCAGTATTTT
CASSLNGPSGSSTDTQYF
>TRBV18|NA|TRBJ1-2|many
TGTGCCAGCTCACCTCACAACTATGGCTACACCTTC
CASSPHNYGYTF
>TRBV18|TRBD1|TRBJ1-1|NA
TGTGCCAGCTCACCACTCGCGACAGGGCCCGAAGCTTTCTTT
CASSPLATGPEAFF
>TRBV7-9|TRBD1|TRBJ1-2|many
TGTGCCAGCAGCTTCGGGGACAGATATGGCTACACCTTC
CASSFGDRYGYTF
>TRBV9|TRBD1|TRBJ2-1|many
TGTGCCAGCAGCCTACGGGACAGGTCCTACAATGAGCAGTTCTTC
CASSLRDRSYNEQFF
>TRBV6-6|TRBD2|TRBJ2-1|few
TGTGCCAGCAGCCTAGCGGGAGAGAAATACAATGAGCAGTTCTTC
CASSLAGEKYNEQFF
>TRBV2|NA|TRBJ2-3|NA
TGTGCCAGAACAGGTGAAATCACAGATACGCAGTATTTT
CARTGEITDTQYF
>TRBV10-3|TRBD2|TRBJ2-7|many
TGTGCCATCAGGGCCTTAGCGGGGGGACTGGGCGAGCAGTACTTC
CAIRALAGGLGEQYF
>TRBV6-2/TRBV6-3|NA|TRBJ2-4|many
TGTGCCAGCAGAGGACCCTCAAACATTCAGTACTTC
CASRGPSNIQYF
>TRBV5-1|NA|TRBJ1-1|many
TGCGCCAGCAGCTTGTTCGGCAGCGCGAACACTGAAGCTTTCTTT
CASSLFGSANTEAFF
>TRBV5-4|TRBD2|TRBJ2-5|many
TGTGCCAGCAGCTTTCAAAGCGGGGGGTCCGGGTCCCAGTACTTC
CASSFQSGGSGSQYF
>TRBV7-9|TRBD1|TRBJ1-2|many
TGTGCCAGCTCCCTAAGCGACGGGACAGCCTCTAACTATGGCTACACCTTC
CASSLSDGTASNYGYTF
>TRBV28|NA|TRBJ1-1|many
TGTGCCAGCAGATGGGGGGGAGGAACTGAAGCTTTCTTT
CASRWGGGTEAFF
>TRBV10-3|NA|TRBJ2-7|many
TGTGCCATCAGGAAAATGGCAGGGACAACCTACGAGCAGTACTTC
CAIRKMAGTTYEQYF
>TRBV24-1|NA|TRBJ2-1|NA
TGTGCCACCAGTGATGTTCTAGCCCCAGAGCAGTTCTTC
CATSDVLAPEQFF
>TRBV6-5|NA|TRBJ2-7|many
TGTGCCAGCGCGGCAGGGCGGTACGAGCAGTACTTC
CASAAGRYEQYF
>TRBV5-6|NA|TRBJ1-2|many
TGTGCCAGCAGCGGAGGGGCACCAAAACCTTATGGCTACACCTTC
CASSGGAPKPYGYTF
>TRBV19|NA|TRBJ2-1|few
TGTGCCAGTAGTATTATGGGGGAATTGAGGCATGAGCAGTTCTTC
CASSIMGELRHEQFF
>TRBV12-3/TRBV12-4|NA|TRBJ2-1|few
TGTGCCAGCAGTTTCTCCAGGGCTGAGCAGTTCTTC
CASSFSRAEQFF
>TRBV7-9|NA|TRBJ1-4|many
TGTGCCAGCAGCCCGTGGACTGCTGGTGTAGAAAAACTGTTTTTT
CASSPWTAGVEKLFF
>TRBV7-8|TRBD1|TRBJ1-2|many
TGTGCCAGCAGCCACGACAGGGTAACCCACCATGGCTACACCTTC
CASSHDRVTHHGYTF
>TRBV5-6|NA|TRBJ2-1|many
TGTGCCAGCAGCTTGTCGGGTCGCTCCTACAATGAGCAGTTCTTC
CASSLSGRSYNEQFF
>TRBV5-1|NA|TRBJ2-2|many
TGCGCCAGCATTAACACAGGAACCGGGGAGCTGTTTTTT
CASINTGTGELFF
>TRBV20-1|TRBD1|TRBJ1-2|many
TGCAGTGCTAGACGGGACAGGGGGTTAAATGGCTACACCTTC
CSARRDRGLNGYTF
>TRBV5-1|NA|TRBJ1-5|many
TGCGCCAGCAGCGTCGGGACCTCCAGCAATCAGCCCCAGCATTTT
CASSVGTSSNQPQHF
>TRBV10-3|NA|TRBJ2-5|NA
TGTGCCATCAGTGAGTACGGACGGAGCCCCCAGGAGACCCAGTACTTC
CAISEYGRSPQETQYF